Here is one T cell receptor (beta chain) with its context. The sample originates from a study of blood T cell repertoires in COVID-19. Overall study: Italy, Spain and the United States were the sources of the convalescent and acute COVID-19 samples. T cells, B-cell-depleted T cells, or PBMCs provided the cDNA or gDNA that served as material.

Per the authors' pipeline: Reference gene primer amplification gave nucleated cell count estimates. TCRdb's copy holds only in-frame clones and misses some; the assay was immunoSEQ multiplex PCR. V and J calls plus clone size are reproduced from that table; the DNA served to infer D and trimming. The top ten hold 1.5% to 2% of the sample, which has some 150,000 clones, around nine tenths seen once. With V trimmed by 1 base and J by 2 bases, 6 bases remained unmatched. Germline V gene data show CDR1 as MGHRA and CDR2 as YSYEKL. The CDR3 is 16 residues long. The sample was peripheral blood. The V and J genes are TRBV4-1 and TRBJ2-7, with 9 bases aligning to TRBD2. This TCR derives from a human donor in a cohort sampled during active COVID-19. CDR3 amino acids: CASSQAVLAGTYEQYF. CDR3 DNA sequence: TGCGCCAGCAGCCAAGCTGTCCTAGCGGGGACCTACGAGCAGTACTTC.